These 27 T cell receptor beta chains were all obtained from the same sample, sequenced in a study of shared clonotypes between healthy human individuals. Measured with immunoSEQ multiplex PCR; TCRdb has only the in-frame clones, and not every one. The sample includes around 2,100,000 clones, 85% to 95% of them seen just once. The naive CD8 fraction comprised CD45RO-negative cells positively selected for CCR7 and excluded terminally differentiated effector memory CD45RA+ cells. What was sequenced was naive CD8+ T cells sorted from blood. The source of these receptors is a man aged 18 to 35 in good health.

The rearrangement links TRBV10-1 to TRBJ2-1; 7 nucleotides align to TRBD2. This CDR3 spans 14 amino acids. The V gene's germline CDR1 is WNHNN and CDR2 SYGVQD (reference sequence). J gave up 10 bases and V 5 bases, and 11 bases lay outside the gene matches. The CDR3 loop reads CASSPGGSAGEQFF. DNA of the CDR3: TGCGCCAGCAGTCCCGGGGGGTCTGCCGGGGAGCAGTTCTTC.

This chain joins TRBV28 and TRBJ1-6, with D possibly matching TRBD1 (5 bases). Trimming left V 7 bases short and J 0 bases short, with 19 bases between. CDR3 length equals 18 residues. Germline CDR1 and CDR2: MDHEN and SYDVKM. CDR3 loop: CASNRPDRSSSYNSPLHF. CDR3 DNA sequence: TGTGCCAGCAACCGACCTGACAGATCGAGCTCCTATAATTCACCCCTCCACTTT. Supplemented by reference TRBV28 and TRBJ1-6, the full variable domain reads DVKVTQSSRYLVKRTGEKVFLECVQDMDHENMFWYRQDPGLGLRLIYFSYDVKMKEKGDIPEGYSVSREKKERFSLILESASTNQTSMYLCASNRPDRSSSYNSPLHFGNGTRLTVT.

V and J are TRBV4-2 and TRBJ2-1; 14 bases are a match to TRBD2. V shed 3 bases, J shed 7 bases, and the junction held 2 bases outside the gene matches. The CDR3 has 15 amino acids. Germline-derived CDR1 and CDR2 are LGHNA and YNFKEQ. Here the CDR3 reads CASSQTSGGGNEQFF. In DNA form, the CDR3 reads TGTGCCAGCAGCCAGACTAGCGGGGGGGGAAATGAGCAGTTCTTC.

This sequence joins TRBV29-1 and TRBJ2-2, with D perhaps being TRBD1 or TRBD2 (6 bases each). Germline-derived CDR1 and CDR2 are SQVTM and ANQGSEA. This CDR3 comprises 13 residues. With 5 bases removed from V and 2 bases from J, the gap between germline ends came to 9 bases. The CDR3 DNA sequence: TGCAGCGTTCGGGGGCCAAACACCGGGGAGCTGTTTTTT. It specifies CSVRGPNTGELFF.

The chain recombines TRBV14 with TRBJ2-3; 7 bases match TRBD2. Germline V lookup: CDR1 SGHDN, CDR2 FVKESK. Trimming took 4 bases from V and 2 from J; bases not matched to a gene: 3. The CDR3 runs to 14 residues. DNA for the CDR3: TGTGCCAGCAGCCCTCGGGACTACACAGATACGCAGTATTTT. Protein: CASSPRDYTDTQYF.

V is TRBV5-5 and J is TRBJ1-1; 7 bases align to TRBD1. J gave up 4 bases and V 3 bases, and 6 bases lay outside the gene matches. CDR3 length: 14 amino acids. The germline V gene has CDR1 SGHKS and CDR2 YYEKEE (reference sequence). CDR3 coding DNA: TGTGCCAGCAGCTCAATCCCAGGGGGCACTGAAGCTTTCTTT. Its protein product is CASSSIPGGTEAFF.

V is TRBV9 and J is TRBJ2-7; no clear D gene. V lost 0 bases and J lost 3, with 10 bases in between. The CDR3 length is 14 residues. CDR1 SGDLS and CDR2 YYNGEE come from the germline V gene. In nucleotides, the CDR3 is TGTGCCAGCAGCGTAGGTGCTAGAGACTACGAGCAGTACTTC. Amino acid sequence: CASSVGARDYEQYF.

This chain links TRBV7-8 with TRBJ1-2; TRBD1 might be the D (6 bases). CDR3 length: 13 amino acids. Looked up from germline, CDR1 is SGHVS and CDR2 is FQNEAQ. Trimming removed 2 bases from V and 6 bases from J, with 10 bases in between. CDR3 DNA: TGTGCCAGCAGCTTATTCGGGGGCGATGGCTACACCTTC. Translation: CASSLFGGDGYTF.

On this clone: This sample also contains other DNA sequences that code for the same CDR3. This sequence joins TRBV6-5 and TRBJ2-7; D ambiguous. Germline V CDR1 and CDR2: MNHEY, SVGAGI. This CDR3 contains 13 residues. The V and J ends lost 0 bases and 2 bases respectively, with 5 bases between them. The CDR3 DNA reads as TGTGCCAGCAGTTACTCCCGAACCTACGAGCAGTACTTC. It specifies CASSYSRTYEQYF.

This clone was picked up one time. The rearrangement joins TRBV6-1 to TRBJ2-1, with D unresolved. V was cut by 0 bases and J by 7 bases, with 13 bases left in between. Germline V gene sequence: CDR1 MNHNS, CDR2 SASEGT. This CDR3 region has 15 residues. DNA for the CDR3: TGTGCCAGCAGTGAAGCACGGCCGGTGGGAAATGAGCAGTTCTTC. Residues: CASSEARPVGNEQFF.

The chain employs TRBV2 and TRBJ1-1; D is unclear. Trimming stripped 1 base from V and 11 bases from J, with 2 bases between. The CDR3 loop spans 9 amino acids. The germline V gene has CDR1 SNHLY and CDR2 FYNNEI. The CDR3 DNA follows: TGTGCCAGCAGTGAAGGCGCTTTCTTT. Translating gives CASSEGAFF.

V is TRBV7-9 and J is TRBJ2-5, with unresolved D. This CDR3 has 14 residues. V dropped 4 bases and J dropped 1 base, with 10 bases sitting between them. Germline lookup yields CDR1 SEHNR and CDR2 FQNEAQ (reference sequence). Here the CDR3 DNA reads TGTGCCAGCAGCTCGGAGCTGACCCAAGAGACCCAGTACTTC. This codes for CASSSELTQETQYF.

The V call is TRBV6-6, the J call TRBJ2-5; D unresolved. The germline gives CDR1 MNHNY, CDR2 SVGAGI (reference sequence). This CDR3 is 14 amino acids long. Trimming took off 4 bases at V and 2 bases at J, with 11 bases between the two ends. The CDR3 DNA reads TGTGCCAGCAGTTGGCTGACTGAACAAGAGACCCAGTACTTC. It specifies CASSWLTEQETQYF.

Here the CDR3 DNA reads TGCAGTGCCAGGACTGAGAACGAGCAGTACTTC. It yields the protein CSARTENEQYF. The chain uses TRBV20-1 and TRBJ2-7; a weak D match, TRBD2 (5 bases). Germline assignment: CDR1 DFQATT and CDR2 SNEGSKA (reference sequence). V was cut by 6 bases and J by 5 bases, with 11 bases left in between. The CDR3 runs to 11 residues.

The rearrangement joins TRBV6-5 to TRBJ2-1, with D perhaps matching TRBD1 (8 bases). V was shortened by 2 bases and J by 8 bases, with 19 bases between the two germline ends. CDR1 and CDR2 (germline): MNHEY, SVGAGI. The CDR3 loop spans 16 amino acids. The CDR3 bases are TGTGCCAGCAGTTACACAACAGGGGGGGTCCCCGATGAGCAGTTCTTC. Protein sequence: CASSYTTGGVPDEQFF.

This clone has just one count. CDR3 in DNA: TGTGCCAGCAGTTTATCTCATAATTCACCCCTCCACTTT. As protein: CASSLSHNSPLHF. The chain couples TRBV27 to TRBJ1-6; unclear D gene. This CDR3 region has 13 residues. The V gene lost 0 bases and the J gene lost 5 bases, with 2 bases spanning the gap. The germline gives CDR1 MNHEY, CDR2 SMNVEV (reference sequence).

The rearrangement links TRBV6-6 to TRBJ1-2, with D maybe TRBD1 (5 bases). V was shortened by 4 bases and J by 6 bases, with 21 bases between the two germline ends. CDR3 length: 16 residues. CDR1 and CDR2 (germline): MNHNY, SVGAGI (reference sequence). The CDR3 sequence is CASSSDSLPRADGYTF. CDR3 nucleotide sequence: TGTGCCAGCAGTTCCGACTCCTTGCCCAGGGCCGATGGCTACACCTTC.

The chain links TRBV7-6 to TRBJ2-1; 7 bases match TRBD2. CDR1 is SGHVS and CDR2 is FNYEAQ in the germline V gene. After removal of 7 bases from V and 1 base from J, the junction contained 7 bases not matched to a gene. The CDR3 totals 15 residues. In DNA form, the CDR3 reads TGTGCCAGCACTCTTCTAGCGGAGTCCTACAATGAGCAGTTCTTC. Residues: CASTLLAESYNEQFF.

This chain joins TRBV6-1 and TRBJ1-2; D remains ambiguous. Germline CDR1 reads MNHNS; CDR2 reads SASEGT. V shed 2 bases and J shed 8 bases, with 21 bases lying between them. This CDR3 is built from 16 residues. The CDR3 reads CASSETADLILRGYTF. The DNA for the CDR3 is TGTGCCAGCAGTGAAACCGCGGACTTGATTTTGAGGGGCTACACCTTC.

The CDR3 sequence: CASSSGGNTYEQYF. CDR3 coding DNA: TGTGCCAGCAGTTCTGGCGGAAATACCTACGAGCAGTACTTC. This chain links TRBV27 with TRBJ2-7; D uncertain. Trimming cost V 4 bases and J 2 bases, with 12 bases left between them. The germline V gene encodes CDR1 MNHEY and CDR2 SMNVEV (reference sequence). The CDR3 extends over 14 amino acids.

The rearrangement joins TRBV7-9 to TRBJ1-2; no clear D gene. Between the trimmed V and J ends, which lost 5 bases and 7 bases, there was a span of 17 bases. The CDR3 sequence is 14 residues long. Germline V gene sequence: CDR1 SEHNR, CDR2 FQNEAQ (reference sequence). The CDR3 DNA reads TGTGCCAGCAGCCCCACAGAAACGGGCCGTGGCTACACCTTC. This encodes CASSPTETGRGYTF.

V and J are TRBV4-1 and TRBJ2-1; D is unclear. V shed 4 bases and J shed 8 bases, with 12 bases lying between them. The germline gives CDR1 MGHRA, CDR2 YSYEKL. The CDR3 has 13 amino acids. Here the CDR3 DNA reads TGCGCCAGCAGCCTTCTTCTACCCGATGAGCAGTTCTTC. This sequence encodes CASSLLLPDEQFF.

This chain connects TRBV4-1 to TRBJ1-5; D uncertain. Trimming took off 4 bases at V and 6 bases at J, with 10 bases between the two ends. Germline V lookup: CDR1 MGHRA, CDR2 YSYEKL. This CDR3 is built from 13 residues. The CDR3 reads CASSRHGSQPQHF. The CDR3 DNA follows: TGCGCCAGCAGCCGCCACGGTAGTCAGCCCCAGCATTTT.

The chain uses TRBV21-1 and TRBJ1-2; TRBD1, the table's D call, was not compared with the DNA. TRBV21-1 is flagged as a pseudogene. There are 16 residues in the CDR3. DNA for the CDR3: TGTGCCAGCAGCAAAGGAGACAGGGGCTCTAACTATGGCTACACCTTC. Translating it yields CASSKGDRGSNYGYTF.

The gene calls are TRBV7-9 and TRBJ1-1; D ambiguous. CDR1 and CDR2 from the germline V gene are SEHNR and FQNEAQ (reference sequence). This CDR3 spans 15 amino acids. V shed 1 base and J shed 5 bases, with 14 bases lying between them. The CDR3 nucleotides are TGTGCCAGCAGCTTAGGGCCGGAAAGGGCAACTGAAGCTTTCTTT. It specifies CASSLGPERATEAFF.

The V and J genes are TRBV4-2 and TRBJ1-5, with D possibly matching TRBD1 (5 bases). V was cut by 1 base and J by 6 bases, with 10 bases left in between. The CDR3 runs 14 residues. The V gene's germline CDR1 is LGHNA and CDR2 YNFKEQ. In DNA form, the CDR3 reads TGTGCCAGCAGCCAAGGAGCTGGGGCTCAGCCCCAGCATTTT. Its protein product is CASSQGAGAQPQHF.

This rearrangement joins TRBV19 to TRBJ1-2; possible D gene TRBD1, 6 bases. CDR1 and CDR2 from the germline V gene are LNHDA and SQIVND (reference sequence). V was cut by 3 bases and J by 1 base, with 12 bases left in between. The CDR3 consists of 15 residues. CDR3 sequence: CASSIQGIFNYGYTF. CDR3 DNA: TGTGCCAGTAGTATTCAGGGGATATTTAACTATGGCTACACCTTC.